This T cell receptor beta chain appears in the sequencing data of a study of OX40 agonist ivuxolimab in advanced cancers. Overall study context: Eligibility admitted prior anti-PD-1, anti-PD-L1 or anti-CTLA-4 therapy; 35% to 40% had some.

Trimming removed 3 bases from V and 7 bases from J; junction bases left unmatched: 14. CDR3 length: 18 residues. CDR1 is SGHRS and CDR2 is YFSETQ in the germline V gene. Study-wide points: Clonal expansion by week 6 occurred in CD4+ and CD8+ blood T cells (at 0.1 to 3.0 mg/kg).

The protocol was immunoSEQ multiplex PCR, while the TCRdb copy is restricted to in-frame clones and leaves out a portion. Of approximately 80,000 clones listed, roughly 89% were seen once; the top ten hold less than 0.2%. This clone appeared a single time. Antigen unknown. The sequencing used CD4+ or CD8+ T cells sorted from blood, collected in a trial of the OX40 agonist ivuxolimab. The rearrangement joins TRBV5-1 to TRBJ2-3; 13 bases match TRBD2. The clonotype comes from an adult with an advanced solid tumor such as melanoma, head and neck, liver or kidney cancer. The CDR3 bases are TGCGCCAGCAGCTCCCTACCCCAGACTAGCGGGGGGCGGAATACGCAGTATTTT. Amino acids: CASSSLPQTSGGRNTQYF.